Reported below is one T cell receptor (beta chain). Its recognized antigen is unknown. Base qualities were left out, and no much larger clone turns up one base away. The CDR3, cysteine through phenylalanine, is 15 amino acids long. The entry retains the CDR3 DNA only, 45 bases that are in frame from base 1. The germline V gene yields SQVTM for CDR1 and ANQGSEA for CDR2. Germline trimming amounts to 4 bases on V and 5 bases on J, with 11 as the count of junction bases outside the gene matches. These data originate in a study of T-cell memory formation after mild COVID-19 listed by TCRdb under 2021. With regard to the full study: Most TCR sequence clusters were specific to one of the two donors. The cohort comprised two young, previously healthy adult volunteers, one female and one male. In a couple of donors, T-cell clones that expanded and contracted after mild COVID-19 were followed by sequencing TCRalpha and TCRbeta repertoires longitudinally.

Ficoll-Paque density gradient centrifugation was used to isolate PBMCs. Study-wide conclusions, independent of this receptor: Some responding clones were detected in pre-infection memory, suggesting pre-existing cross-reactive memory T cells joined the SARS-CoV-2 response. Only a couple of mild cases were covered in the study, and larger cohorts including severe cases with pre-infection samples were considered necessary. Contracting CD4+ clones turned up mainly in the CM and EM memory subsets, whereas EMRA was where CD8+ clones were enriched. SARS-CoV-2 specificity of the second-wave clones peaking on day 37 was not confirmed. From day 15 to 85, contracting clones showed balanced CD4/CD8 phenotypes, whereas a second wave of clones that expanded from day 15 to 37 leaned towards CD4+.

Sequencing used an Illumina NovaSeq 6000. cDNA libraries for TCRalpha and TCRbeta were prepared by 5'RACE using constant-segment primers, with sample barcodes and unique molecular identifiers added. Trizol reagent was used to extract RNA from every sample. Library amplification was performed in two PCR steps, and a second sample barcode and Illumina TruSeq adapters were introduced in the second step. Sequencing of libraries was performed on an Illumina NovaSeq with 2 x 150 bp paired-end reads. The paper's data handling went like this. Demultiplexing of reads and collapsing into UMI-guided consensus sequences were performed with migec v1.2.7. Using mixcr v2.1.11, the UMI consensuses were aligned to TRA and TRB V and J templates and assembled into clonotypes. A clonotype was counted as expanded or contracted only when both edgeR and NoisET called the clonotype significant, with the noise models trained on biological replicates. For edgeR calls, the cutoffs were a false discovery rate-adjusted p below 0.01 and a log2 fold-change threshold of 1. As an exploratory analysis of dynamics, max-normalized trajectories of the 1000 most abundant clonotypes were examined with PCA combined with hierarchical clustering. Separately sequenced CD4+ and CD8+ repertoires were used to assign the CD4 or CD8 phenotype of responding clones. In-frame beta chains were kept once TCRdb had trimmed the public reads at Q25 with fastp and called clones with MiXCR. Identical CDR3 proteins give one entry, which carries the most common genes and DNA. Here the V and J calls rest on TCRdb's processing, not on the authors' analysis. In this sample the table shows 350,000 to 450,000 distinct CDR3 sequences, 20% to 25% of which occur a single time. Of the sample, 8.5% to 10% is held by the ten largest clones.

Specimen: PBMCs or a T cell subset sorted from them (not recorded which). Recombination linked TRBV29-1 to TRBJ2-5, and 9 junctional nucleotides match TRBD2. The sequence derives from an adult woman who had mild COVID-19 (a few samples of this study predate the infection). The sample titles of this study are shuffled in the database, so cell type and time point are left out; the donor was told from shared clones. The encoded CDR3 is CSVGSIASGVETQYF. The DNA is as follows: TGCAGCGTTGGGAGTATAGCTAGCGGGGTTGAGACCCAGTACTTC.